The 6 T cell receptor beta chains listed next were all sequenced from one sample in a study of T cells after yellow fever vaccination. TCRdb redid the calling of the 5' RACE reads with MiXCR, one entry per CDR3 protein. In the table there are hundreds of thousands of distinct CDR3 sequences, approximately 16% of which are singletons. The sequences come from PBMCs, collected 5 to 6 days after the first yellow fever vaccination. These receptors all come from a man in his late teens or twenties who received the YFV17D yellow fever vaccine.

This clonotype was seen a few times. V is TRBV7-9 and J is TRBJ2-2, with a weak D call TRBD1 (6 bases). The length of the CDR3 is 16 residues. Germline CDR1 is SEHNR and CDR2 is FQNEAQ (reference sequence). Trimming removed 8 bases at V and 2 bases at J, with 18 bases between. The CDR3 DNA is TGTGCCAGCGTCATTCTCAGGGGCGGCAACACCGGGGAGCTGTTTTTT. Amino acids: CASVILRGGNTGELFF.

This chain links TRBV5-1 with TRBJ2-5; 10 bases are shared with TRBD2. This CDR3 comprises 16 residues. CDR1 is SGHRS and CDR2 is YFSETQ in the germline V gene. After removal of 4 bases from V and 2 bases from J, the junction contained 8 bases not matched to a gene. The CDR3 DNA reads TGCGCCAGCAGCCCGCTTGGTAGCGGGGGGCAAGAGACCCAGTACTTC. It is translated as CASSPLGSGGQETQYF.

A few counts support this clonotype. The chain couples TRBV12-3 or TRBV12-4 to TRBJ1-2, with D possibly being TRBD1 (6 bases). The V end lost 6 bases, the J end lost 4 bases, and 15 bases lay between the germline ends. The CDR3 sequence is 14 residues long. DNA of the CDR3: TGTGCCAGCAGCATGGTCAGGGGAGGCTATGGCTACACCTTC. Amino acids: CASSMVRGGYGYTF.

This sequence joins TRBV27 and TRBJ1-2; D possibly corresponds to TRBD1 (5 bases). V lost 8 bases, J lost 5 bases, and 18 bases lay in between. The germline V gene encodes CDR1 MNHEY and CDR2 SMNVEV (reference sequence). CDR3 size: 14 residues. The CDR3 nucleotides are TGTGCCAGCGGGACTTACGGGATTCCTTATGGCTACACCTTC. Residues: CASGTYGIPYGYTF.

The sample holds a few counts of this clonotype. The V gene is TRBV21-1, the J gene TRBJ2-1. TRBV21-1 is deemed a pseudogene. This CDR3 comprises 11 residues. CDR3 DNA: TGTGCCCGCCTAAGGATTTGTCTGAAGTTCTTC. Its protein product is CARLRICLKFF.

In regard to this clonotype: A read error is possible here, since a much larger clone lies one base away. V gene TRBV7-2 combines with J gene TRBJ1-1; D unclear. CDR1 and CDR2 from the germline V gene are SGHTA and FQGNSA. The CDR3 spans 13 residues. V was shortened by 5 bases and J by 3 bases, with 10 bases between the two germline ends. CDR3 region: CASSLTLDTEAFF. The DNA of the CDR3 is TGTGCCAGCAGCCTGACCCTGGACACTGAAGCTTTCTTT.